This T cell receptor beta chain comes out of a study of primary melanoma T cells and metastatic recurrence. V shed 5 bases, J shed 4 bases, and the junction held 2 bases outside the gene matches. The CDR3 extends over 14 amino acids. Germline V gene data show CDR1 as MNHGY and CDR2 as SAAAGT. The repertoire was sequenced with immunoSEQ multiplex PCR; TCRdb's copy has only in-frame clones and lacks some. The sample includes hundreds of clones, about 89% seen only once; the top ten take 8.4%. Sequenced input: melanoma tumor tissue. The V call is TRBV6-8, the J call TRBJ2-2; 9 nucleotides agree with TRBD2. This clonotype originated in a human donor with melanoma. The CDR3 is CASSPGLATGELFF. In DNA form, the CDR3 reads TGTGCCAGCAGTCCGGGACTAGCCACCGGGGAGCTGTTTTTT.